One sample yielded the 14 T cell receptor beta chains listed below, sequenced in a study of siplizumab effects on memory and regulatory T cells. Clones were read by immunoSEQ multiplex PCR, and TCRdb kept only the in-frame ones, dropping some. Of approximately 100,000 clones detected, around 92% appear once; the ten largest clones hold under 3%. Sequenced sample: CD4+ T cells sorted from blood. Receptors were obtained from a human donor in good health. Some clones in this sample may be carry-over from other donors' samples.

This clone was observed once. The V call is TRBV7-3, the J call TRBJ2-1; TRBD2 agrees at 8 bases. The CDR3 spans 19 residues. Germline V CDR1 and CDR2: SGHTA, FQGTGA. V shed 5 bases and J 4 bases; nucleotides not matched to a gene: 19. The CDR3 DNA follows: TGTGCCAGCAGCAAGGGACGGTTCCATAGCGGGAACATGTACAATGAGCAGTTCTTC. This sequence encodes CASSKGRFHSGNMYNEQFF. The full variable domain, with the rest looked up from reference TRBV7-3 and TRBJ2-1, is GAGVSQTPSNKVTEKGKYVELRCDPISGHTALYWYRQSLGQGPEFLIYFQGTGAADDSGLPNDRFFAVRPEGSVSTLKIQRTERGDSAVYLCASSKGRFHSGNMYNEQFFGPGTRLTVL.

The V gene is TRBV5-8, the J gene TRBJ2-7; the match to TRBD1 covers 8 bases. Trimming at V came to 0 bases and at J to 4 bases, leaving 6 bases not matched to a gene. Germline values: CDR1 SGHTS, CDR2 YDEGEE. This CDR3 spans 15 amino acids. The CDR3 loop reads CASSLGQTGGYEQYF. DNA for the CDR3: TGTGCCAGCAGCTTGGGGCAAACAGGGGGGTACGAGCAGTACTTC.

This clone was picked up a small number of times. The J gene is TRBJ2-7, the V gene TRBV5-1; TRBD2 might be the D (5 bases). The length of the CDR3 is 14 residues. Trimming pared 5 bases from V and 2 bases from J, leaving 14 bases between. The V gene's germline CDR1 is SGHRS and CDR2 YFSETQ. The DNA for the CDR3 is TGCGCCAGCAGTTTGACAACCGGGACCTACGAGCAGTACTTC. Translation gives CASSLTTGTYEQYF.

This rearrangement joins TRBV5-1 to TRBJ2-5, with D unclear. V lost 4 bases to trimming and J lost 1 base, with 14 bases between them. Germline V gene data show CDR1 as SGHRS and CDR2 as YFSETQ. The CDR3 contains 15 residues. The CDR3 sequence is CASSPFRFLQETQYF. CDR3 bases: TGCGCCAGCAGCCCCTTTCGCTTCCTCCAAGAGACCCAGTACTTC.

The CDR3 loop is CASSGGGSYEQYF. The CDR3 region has the DNA TGCGCCAGCAGTGGAGGGGGCTCCTACGAGCAGTACTTC. This chain connects TRBV10-1 to TRBJ2-7, with D tentatively TRBD1 (6 bases). This CDR3 has 13 amino acids. V was cut by 4 bases and J by 0 bases, with 7 bases left in between. From germline, CDR1 is WNHNN and CDR2 SYGVQD (reference sequence).

The chain is built from TRBV6-1 and TRBJ2-1; D is possibly TRBD2 (5 bases). Trimming left V 1 base short and J 12 bases short, with 10 bases between. There are 12 residues in the CDR3. Germline V gene lookup returns CDR1 MNHNS and CDR2 SASEGT. The CDR3 bases are TGTGCCAGCAGTGAAGTTGGAGGCTCGCAGTTCTTC. Its protein is CASSEVGGSQFF.

This sequence joins TRBV5-1 and TRBJ2-3; D unclear. Looked up from germline, CDR1 is SGHRS and CDR2 is YFSETQ. V shed 5 bases and J shed 0 bases, with 13 bases lying between them. The CDR3 runs to 15 residues. DNA for the CDR3: TGCGCCAGCAGGAAGGCCAAGCCTAGCACAGATACGCAGTATTTT. It codes for CASRKAKPSTDTQYF.

The rearrangement links TRBV27 to TRBJ2-1; D gene ambiguous. The V and J ends lost 5 bases and 2 bases respectively, with 10 bases between them. The CDR3 loop spans 14 amino acids. CDR1 MNHEY and CDR2 SMNVEV come from the germline V gene (reference sequence). CDR3 in DNA: TGTGCCAGCAGTCCCGGATGGACCTACAATGAGCAGTTCTTC. It specifies CASSPGWTYNEQFF.

V usage is TRBV5-8 and J usage is TRBJ1-5; D call uncertain. The V gene lost 3 bases and the J gene lost 1 base, with 11 bases spanning the gap. The CDR3 loop spans 15 amino acids. CDR1 is SGHTS and CDR2 is YDEGEE in the germline V gene. CDR3 region: CASSSSGLSNQPQHF. Here the CDR3 DNA reads TGTGCCAGCAGCTCTTCTGGCTTGAGCAATCAGCCCCAGCATTTT. Looking up the rest from reference TRBV5-8 and TRBJ1-5 gives the full variable domain: EAGVTQSPTHLIKTRGQQATLRCSPISGHTSVYWYQQALGLGLQFLLWYDEGEERNRGNFPPRFSGRQFPNYSSELNVNALELEDSALYLCASSSSGLSNQPQHFGDGTRLSIL.

This chain links TRBV5-1 with TRBJ2-5, with a tentative D call TRBD2 (6 bases). The CDR3 length is 15 residues. V was clipped by 4 bases and J by 5 bases, with 18 bases between them. Germline V gives CDR1 SGHRS, CDR2 YFSETQ. The CDR3 reads CASSKRDSSRETQYF. In nucleotides, the CDR3 is TGCGCCAGCAGCAAACGGGACTCCTCAAGGGAGACCCAGTACTTC.

V and J are TRBV7-9 and TRBJ2-3, with a possible D match to TRBD2 (6 bases). Deletions cut 5 bases from V and 4 bases from J, with 16 bases between. There are 15 residues in the CDR3. Germline CDR1 reads SEHNR; CDR2 reads FQNEAQ (reference sequence). The CDR3: CASSLVGGEADTQYF. DNA of the CDR3: TGTGCCAGCAGCCTCGTGGGAGGAGAGGCAGATACGCAGTATTTT.

The chain employs TRBV7-9 and TRBJ2-5; 12 bases are shared with TRBD1. The germline CDR1 and CDR2 sequences are SEHNR and FQNEAQ (reference sequence). This CDR3 contains 16 residues. J was trimmed by 4 bases and V by 5 bases; bases with no gene match: 8. The CDR3 DNA is TGTGCCAGCAGCATCCGGGACAGGGGGCGCGGAGAGACCCAGTACTTC. Its translation is CASSIRDRGRGETQYF. Looking up the rest from reference TRBV7-9 and TRBJ2-5 gives the full variable domain: DTGVSQNPRHKITKRGQNVTFRCDPISEHNRLYWYRQTLGQGPEFLTYFQNEAQLEKSRLLSDRFSAERPKGSFSTLEIQRTEQGDSAMYLCASSIRDRGRGETQYFGPGTRLLVL.

The rearrangement joins TRBV7-9 to TRBJ2-2; no clear D gene. CDR1 and CDR2 (germline): SEHNR, FQNEAQ (reference sequence). The CDR3 totals 14 residues. The ends were cut back, 3 bases at V and 6 bases at J, with 11 bases in the middle. CDR3 nucleotides: TGTGCCAGCAGCTTTTCGTTGTCGGCCGGGGAGCTGTTTTTT. Residues: CASSFSLSAGELFF.

This chain joins TRBV5-1 and TRBJ2-6; D unclear. CDR3 length equals 16 residues. Germline lookup yields CDR1 SGHRS and CDR2 YFSETQ. V lost 1 base and J lost 0, with 8 bases in between. In nucleotides, the CDR3 is TGCGCCAGCAGCTTGAATCGCCTCTCTGGGGCCAACGTCCTGACTTTC. Its protein product is CASSLNRLSGANVLTF.